A single sample gave rise to the 7 T cell receptor beta chains below, sequenced in a study of blood T cell repertoires in COVID-19. Sequencing was performed with immunoSEQ multiplex PCR; in TCRdb, only in-frame clones are kept and a portion is missing. The sample records some 110,000 clones, about 79% being singletons. Material for sequencing was peripheral blood. The source is a man older than 75 with COVID-19, enrolled during active disease.

The chain is built from TRBV28 and TRBJ1-6; D not certain. V was shortened by 8 bases and J by 8 bases, with 13 bases between the two germline ends. Germline CDR1 reads MDHEN; CDR2 reads SYDVKM. The CDR3 runs 13 residues. CDR3 DNA sequence: TGTGCCAGCTTGCCCGGAGGAGATTCACCCCTCCACTTT. Translating gives CASLPGGDSPLHF. Variable domain in full (rest from reference TRBV28 and TRBJ1-6): DVKVTQSSRYLVKRTGEKVFLECVQDMDHENMFWYRQDPGLGLRLIYFSYDVKMKEKGDIPEGYSVSREKKERFSLILESASTNQTSMYLCASLPGGDSPLHFGNGTRLTVT.

The chain employs TRBV21-1 and TRBJ2-5; the table's TRBD1 call for D was not verified on the DNA. TRBV21-1 is recorded as a pseudogene. The CDR3 extends over 15 amino acids. This CDR3 reads CASSNGGWGKETQYF. CDR3 sequence (DNA): TGTGCCAGCAGCAATGGGGGCTGGGGAAAAGAGACCCAGTACTTC.

This clone was recorded once. This chain joins TRBV29-1 and TRBJ2-7; TRBD2 aligns across 13 bases. The trim removed 0 bases at V and 3 bases at J, leaving 11 bases unmatched. Germline V gives CDR1 SQVTM, CDR2 ANQGSEA. The CDR3 consists of 18 residues. The CDR3 spells CSVEDRSGTSGIYYEQYF. CDR3 DNA: TGCAGCGTTGAAGATCGTTCCGGGACTAGCGGGATTTACTACGAGCAGTACTTC.

The chain carries TRBV3-1 (or the pseudogene TRBV3-2) and TRBJ1-5; 9 bases fit TRBD1. With V trimmed by 1 base and J by 0 bases, 4 bases remained unmatched. The CDR3 contains 17 residues. Germline V gives CDR1 LGHDT, CDR2 YNNKEL (reference sequence). CDR3 loop: CASSQGDRVDSNQPQHF. For the CDR3, the DNA is TGTGCCAGCAGCCAAGGGGACAGGGTAGATAGCAATCAGCCCCAGCATTTT.

V usage is TRBV5-4 and J usage is TRBJ2-1; a possible D gene is TRBD2 (6 bases). The germline CDR1 and CDR2 sequences are SGHNT and YYREEE (reference sequence). The CDR3 contains 15 residues. The V gene lost 5 bases and the J gene lost 0 bases, with 12 bases spanning the gap. CDR3 amino acids: CASSFSGSSYNEQFF. The DNA of the CDR3 is TGTGCCAGCAGTTTTAGCGGCAGCTCCTACAATGAGCAGTTCTTC.

The table lists this clone with a few counts. The chain has TRBV4-2 and TRBJ2-7, with 13 bases fitting TRBD2. CDR1 LGHNA and CDR2 YNFKEQ come from the germline V gene. With 5 bases clipped from V and 7 bases from J, the junction kept 5 bases outside the gene matches. The CDR3 extends over 14 amino acids. CDR3 region: CASSVGLAGVEQYF. Written as DNA, the CDR3 is TGTGCCAGCAGCGTAGGACTAGCGGGAGTGGAGCAGTACTTC.

The J gene is TRBJ1-1, the V gene TRBV19; tentative D call: TRBD1 (5 bases). This CDR3 spans 13 amino acids. The germline CDR1 and CDR2 sequences are LNHDA and SQIVND (reference sequence). V lost 6 bases and J lost 5, with 13 bases in between. CDR3 sequence: CASSQTVNTEAFF. The CDR3 nucleotides are TGTGCCAGTAGCCAGACAGTAAATACTGAAGCTTTCTTT.